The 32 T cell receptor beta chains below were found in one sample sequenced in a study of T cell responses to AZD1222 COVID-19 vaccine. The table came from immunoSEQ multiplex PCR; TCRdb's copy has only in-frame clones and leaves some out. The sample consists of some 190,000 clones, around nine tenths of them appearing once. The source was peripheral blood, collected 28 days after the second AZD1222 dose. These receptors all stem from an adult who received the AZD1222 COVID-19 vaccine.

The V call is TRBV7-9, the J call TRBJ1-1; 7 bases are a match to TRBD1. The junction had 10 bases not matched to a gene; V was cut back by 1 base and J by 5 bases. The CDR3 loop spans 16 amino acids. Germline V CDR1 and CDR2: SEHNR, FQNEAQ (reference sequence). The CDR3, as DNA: TGTGCCAGCAGCTTAGACAGGGGAGGGTGGCGGACTGAAGCTTTCTTT. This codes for CASSLDRGGWRTEAFF. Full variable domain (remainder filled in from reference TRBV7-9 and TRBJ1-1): DTGVSQNPRHKITKRGQNVTFRCDPISEHNRLYWYRQTLGQGPEFLTYFQNEAQLEKSRLLSDRFSAERPKGSFSTLEIQRTEQGDSAMYLCASSLDRGGWRTEAFFGQGTRLTVV.

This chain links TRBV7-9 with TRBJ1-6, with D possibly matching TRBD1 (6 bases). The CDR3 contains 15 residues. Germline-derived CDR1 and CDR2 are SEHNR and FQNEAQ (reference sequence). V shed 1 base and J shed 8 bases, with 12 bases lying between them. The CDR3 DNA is TGTGCCAGCAGCTTAGTCGGCAGGGGTGATTCACCCCTCCACTTT. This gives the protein CASSLVGRGDSPLHF.

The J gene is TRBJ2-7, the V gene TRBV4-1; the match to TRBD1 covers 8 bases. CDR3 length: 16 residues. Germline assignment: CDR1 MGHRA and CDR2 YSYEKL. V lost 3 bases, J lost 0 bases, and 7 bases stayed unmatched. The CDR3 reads CASSQAGQGLSYEQYF. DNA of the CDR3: TGCGCCAGCAGCCAGGCTGGACAGGGACTCTCCTACGAGCAGTACTTC.

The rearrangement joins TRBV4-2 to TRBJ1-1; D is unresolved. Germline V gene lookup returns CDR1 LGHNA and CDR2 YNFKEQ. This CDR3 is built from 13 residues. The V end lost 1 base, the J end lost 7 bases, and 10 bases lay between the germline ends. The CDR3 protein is CASSQGTDFEAFF. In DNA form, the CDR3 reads TGTGCCAGCAGCCAAGGGACTGACTTTGAAGCTTTCTTT.

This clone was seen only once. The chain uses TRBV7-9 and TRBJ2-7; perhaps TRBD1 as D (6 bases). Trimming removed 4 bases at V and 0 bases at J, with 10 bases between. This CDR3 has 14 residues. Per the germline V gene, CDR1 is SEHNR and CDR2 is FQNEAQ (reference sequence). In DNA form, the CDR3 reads TGTGCCAGCAGCTACGGACAGAGCTCCTACGAGCAGTACTTC. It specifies CASSYGQSSYEQYF.

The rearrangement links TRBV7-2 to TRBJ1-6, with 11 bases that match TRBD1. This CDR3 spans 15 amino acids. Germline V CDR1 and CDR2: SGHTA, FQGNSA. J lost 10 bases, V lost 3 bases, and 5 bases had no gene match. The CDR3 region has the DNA TGTGCCAGCAGCTTGGGACAGGGGGAAAGGTCACCCCTCCACTTT. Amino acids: CASSLGQGERSPLHF. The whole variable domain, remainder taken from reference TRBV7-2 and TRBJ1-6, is GAGVSQSPSNKVTEKGKDVELRCDPISGHTALYWYRQSLGQGLEFLIYFQGNSAPDKSGLPSDRFSAERTGGSVSTLTIQRTQQEDSAVYLCASSLGQGERSPLHFGNGTRLTVT.

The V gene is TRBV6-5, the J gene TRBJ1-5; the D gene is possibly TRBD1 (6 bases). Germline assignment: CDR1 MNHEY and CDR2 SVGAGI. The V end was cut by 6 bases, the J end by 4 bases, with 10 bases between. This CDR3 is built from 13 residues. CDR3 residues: CASSPQGNQPQHF. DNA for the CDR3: TGTGCCAGCAGCCCACAGGGAAATCAGCCCCAGCATTTT.

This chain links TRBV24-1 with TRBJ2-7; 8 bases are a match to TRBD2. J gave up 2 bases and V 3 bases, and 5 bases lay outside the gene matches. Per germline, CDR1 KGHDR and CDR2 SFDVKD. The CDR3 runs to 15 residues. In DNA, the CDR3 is TGTGCCACCAGTGATGTAGCGGGGAAGCCCTACGAGCAGTACTTC. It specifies CATSDVAGKPYEQYF.

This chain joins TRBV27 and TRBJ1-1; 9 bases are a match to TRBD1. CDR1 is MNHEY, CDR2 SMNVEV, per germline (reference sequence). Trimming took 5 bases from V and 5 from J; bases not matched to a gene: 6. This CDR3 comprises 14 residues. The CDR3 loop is CASSPGTGWTEAFF. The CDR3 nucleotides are TGTGCCAGCAGTCCCGGGACAGGGTGGACTGAAGCTTTCTTT.

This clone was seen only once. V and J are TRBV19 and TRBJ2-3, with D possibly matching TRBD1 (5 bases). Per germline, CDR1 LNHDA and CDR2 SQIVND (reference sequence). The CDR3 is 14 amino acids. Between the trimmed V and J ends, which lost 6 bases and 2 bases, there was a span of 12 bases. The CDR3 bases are TGTGCCAGTAGGGCGACAGTCGTCACAGATACGCAGTATTTT. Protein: CASRATVVTDTQYF.

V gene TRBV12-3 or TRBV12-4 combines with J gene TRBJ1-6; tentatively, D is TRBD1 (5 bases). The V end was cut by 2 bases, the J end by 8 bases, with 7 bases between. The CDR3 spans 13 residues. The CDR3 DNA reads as TGTGCCAGCAGTTTACAGGGCGATTCACCCCTCCACTTT. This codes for CASSLQGDSPLHF.

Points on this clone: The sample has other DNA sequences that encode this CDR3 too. This CDR3 is CASSLAGAAGNTIYF. The DNA of the CDR3 is TGCGCCAGCAGCTTGGCCGGTGCCGCTGGAAACACCATATATTTT. V is TRBV5-1 and J is TRBJ1-3; D gene ambiguous. Trimming took 0 bases from V and 2 from J, leaving 9 bases between them. The CDR3 consists of 15 residues. Germline values: CDR1 SGHRS, CDR2 YFSETQ.

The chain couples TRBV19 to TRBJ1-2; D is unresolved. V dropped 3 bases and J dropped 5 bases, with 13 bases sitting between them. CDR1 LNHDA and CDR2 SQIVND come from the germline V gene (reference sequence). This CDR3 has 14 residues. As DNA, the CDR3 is TGTGCCAGTAGTATGGATGAGGAGAGGTATGGCTACACCTTC. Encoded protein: CASSMDEERYGYTF. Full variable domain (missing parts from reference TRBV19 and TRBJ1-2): DGGITQSPKYLFRKEGQNVTLSCEQNLNHDAMYWYRQDPGQGLRLIYYSQIVNDFQKGDIAEGYSVSREKKESFPLTVTSAQKNPTAFYLCASSMDEERYGYTFGSGTRLTVV.

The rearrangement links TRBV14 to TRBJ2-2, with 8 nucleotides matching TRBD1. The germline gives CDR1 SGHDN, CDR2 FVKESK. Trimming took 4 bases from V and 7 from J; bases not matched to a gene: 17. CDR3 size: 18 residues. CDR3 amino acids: CASSPRRQGIRPVGELFF. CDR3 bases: TGTGCCAGCAGCCCTCGTCGACAGGGGATCCGCCCAGTCGGGGAGCTGTTTTTT.

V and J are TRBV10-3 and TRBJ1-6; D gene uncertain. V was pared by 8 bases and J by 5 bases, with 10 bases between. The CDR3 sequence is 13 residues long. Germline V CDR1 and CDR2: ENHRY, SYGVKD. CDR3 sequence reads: CAIGRPDNSPLHF. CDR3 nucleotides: TGTGCCATCGGGCGGCCTGATAATTCACCCCTCCACTTT.

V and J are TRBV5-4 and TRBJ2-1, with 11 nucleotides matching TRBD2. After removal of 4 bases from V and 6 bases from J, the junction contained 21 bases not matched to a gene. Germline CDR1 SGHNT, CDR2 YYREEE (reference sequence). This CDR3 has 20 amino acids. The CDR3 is CASSIKGGGVPGLAANEQFF. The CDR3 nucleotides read TGTGCCAGCAGCATTAAGGGCGGGGGGGTTCCGGGACTAGCGGCCAATGAGCAGTTCTTC.

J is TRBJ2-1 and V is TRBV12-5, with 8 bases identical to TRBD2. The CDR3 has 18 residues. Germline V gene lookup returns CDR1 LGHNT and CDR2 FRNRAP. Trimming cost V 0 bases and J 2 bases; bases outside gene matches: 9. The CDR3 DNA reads TGTGCTAGTGGTTTGGTACTAGGCGGGGGGAAAACCTACAATGAGCAGTTCTTC. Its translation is CASGLVLGGGKTYNEQFF.

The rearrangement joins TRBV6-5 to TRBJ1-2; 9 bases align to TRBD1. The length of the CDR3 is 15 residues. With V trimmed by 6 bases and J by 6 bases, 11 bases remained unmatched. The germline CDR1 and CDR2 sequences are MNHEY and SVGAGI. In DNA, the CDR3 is TGTGCCAGCAGGCGCGTAGGACAGGGGTTCGATGGCTACACCTTC. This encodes CASRRVGQGFDGYTF.

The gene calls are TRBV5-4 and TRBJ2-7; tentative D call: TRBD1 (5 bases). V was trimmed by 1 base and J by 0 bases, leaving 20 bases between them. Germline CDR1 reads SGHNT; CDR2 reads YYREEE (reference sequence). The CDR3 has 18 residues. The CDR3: CASSLNRSKGSSSYEQYF. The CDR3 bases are TGTGCCAGCAGCTTGAACAGGTCAAAGGGGTCTAGCTCCTACGAGCAGTACTTC. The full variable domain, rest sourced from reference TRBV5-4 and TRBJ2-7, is ETGVTQSPTHLIKTRGQQVTLRCSSQSGHNTVSWYQQALGQGPQFIFQYYREEENGRGNFPPRFSGLQFPNYSSELNVNALELDDSALYLCASSLNRSKGSSSYEQYFGPGTRLTVT.

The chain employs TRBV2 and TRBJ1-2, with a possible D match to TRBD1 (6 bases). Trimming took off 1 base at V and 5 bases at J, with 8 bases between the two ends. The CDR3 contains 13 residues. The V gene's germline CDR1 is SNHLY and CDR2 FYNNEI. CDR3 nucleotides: TGTGCCAGCAGTGAAGACAGGGATTATGGCTACACCTTC. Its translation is CASSEDRDYGYTF.

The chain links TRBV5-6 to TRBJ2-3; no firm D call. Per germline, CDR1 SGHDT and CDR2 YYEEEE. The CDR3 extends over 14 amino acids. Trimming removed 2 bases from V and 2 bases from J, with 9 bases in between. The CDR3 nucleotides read TGTGCCAGCAGCTTTACAACTTACACAGATACGCAGTATTTT. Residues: CASSFTTYTDTQYF.

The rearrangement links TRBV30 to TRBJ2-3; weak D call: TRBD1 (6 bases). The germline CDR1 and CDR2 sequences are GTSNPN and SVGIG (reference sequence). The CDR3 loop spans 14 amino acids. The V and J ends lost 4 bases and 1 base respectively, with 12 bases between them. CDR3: CAWTRGYGTDTQYF. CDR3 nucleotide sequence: TGTGCCTGGACCAGGGGTTATGGCACAGATACGCAGTATTTT.

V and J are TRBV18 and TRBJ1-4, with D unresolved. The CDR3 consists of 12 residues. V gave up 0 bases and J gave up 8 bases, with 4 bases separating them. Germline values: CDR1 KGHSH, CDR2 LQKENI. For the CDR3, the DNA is TGTGCCAGCTCACCACCACTCGAAAAACTGTTTTTT. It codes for CASSPPLEKLFF.

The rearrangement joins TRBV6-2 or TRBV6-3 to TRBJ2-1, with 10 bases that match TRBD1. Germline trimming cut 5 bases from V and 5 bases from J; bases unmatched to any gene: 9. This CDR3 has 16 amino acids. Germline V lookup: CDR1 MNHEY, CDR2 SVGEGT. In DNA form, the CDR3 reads TGTGCCAGCAGTCCCCTGAGACAGGGGGCCCACAATGAGCAGTTCTTC. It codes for CASSPLRQGAHNEQFF.

CDR3 residues: CASSYGLAGGLEQFF. The CDR3 nucleotides are TGTGCCAGCAGCTACGGACTAGCGGGGGGGCTCGAGCAGTTCTTC. The chain has TRBV9 and TRBJ2-1, with 15 bases fitting TRBD2. After removal of 4 bases from V and 10 bases from J, the junction contained 6 bases not matched to a gene. Germline CDR1 and CDR2: SGDLS and YYNGEE. The CDR3 totals 15 residues.

The CDR3 loop is CASSFGGRGTGELFF. CDR3 in DNA: TGTGCCAGCAGCTTTGGCGGGAGAGGAACCGGGGAGCTGTTTTTT. The chain employs TRBV5-6 and TRBJ2-2, with TRBD2 matching over 7 bases. Germline V gene data show CDR1 as SGHDT and CDR2 as YYEEEE. The CDR3 extends over 15 amino acids. After removal of 2 bases from V and 5 bases from J, the junction contained 6 bases not matched to a gene.

The CDR3 sequence is CAISDSREGADTQYF. As DNA, the CDR3 is TGTGCCATCAGTGACTCGCGGGAGGGCGCAGATACGCAGTATTTT. The chain couples TRBV10-3 to TRBJ2-3, with 9 bases matching TRBD2. V was pared by 3 bases and J by 4 bases, with 5 bases of the junction left unmatched. CDR3 length equals 15 residues. CDR1 and CDR2 from the germline V gene are ENHRY and SYGVKD.

DNA for the CDR3: TGTGCCAGCAGCTTAGCCCGGGACAGTACGTACCAAGAGACCCAGTACTTC. It translates to CASSLARDSTYQETQYF. The chain recombines TRBV7-9 with TRBJ2-5; TRBD1 aligns across 7 bases. The V gene end was trimmed by 0 bases and the J gene end by 0 bases; junction bases not matched to a gene: 7. Looked up from germline, CDR1 is SEHNR and CDR2 is FQNEAQ (reference sequence). The CDR3 covers 17 residues. The variable domain in full, completed from reference TRBV7-9 and TRBJ2-5, reads DTGVSQNPRHKITKRGQNVTFRCDPISEHNRLYWYRQTLGQGPEFLTYFQNEAQLEKSRLLSDRFSAERPKGSFSTLEIQRTEQGDSAMYLCASSLARDSTYQETQYFGPGTRLLVL.

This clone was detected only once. Written as DNA, the CDR3 is TGTGCCAGCAGTCACGACAGGGTGGGGACCATTCAGTACTTC. Translated, it gives CASSHDRVGTIQYF. The genes are TRBV25-1 and TRBJ2-4; 7 nucleotides agree with TRBD1. This CDR3 has 14 residues. Losses at the gene ends were 5 bases for V and 9 bases for J; bases not matched to a gene: 10. The germline V gene encodes CDR1 MGHDK and CDR2 SYGVNS.

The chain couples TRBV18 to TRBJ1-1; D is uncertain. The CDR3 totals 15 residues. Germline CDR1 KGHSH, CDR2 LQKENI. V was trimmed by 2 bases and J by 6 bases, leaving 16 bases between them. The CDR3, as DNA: TGTGCCAGCTCACCAAAGATGGAGGGAGAGGCTGAAGCTTTCTTT. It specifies CASSPKMEGEAEAFF.

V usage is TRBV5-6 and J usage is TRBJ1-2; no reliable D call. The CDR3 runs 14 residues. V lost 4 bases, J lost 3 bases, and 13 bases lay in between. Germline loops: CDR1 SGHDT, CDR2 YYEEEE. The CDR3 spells CASSPRTAYYGYTF. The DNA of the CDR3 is TGTGCCAGCAGCCCGCGGACGGCTTACTATGGCTACACCTTC.

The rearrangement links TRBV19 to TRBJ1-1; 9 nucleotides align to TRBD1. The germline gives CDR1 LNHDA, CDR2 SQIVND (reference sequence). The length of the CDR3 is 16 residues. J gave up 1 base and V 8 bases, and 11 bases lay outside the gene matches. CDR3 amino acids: CASDGGGTGRNTEAFF. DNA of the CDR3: TGTGCCAGTGATGGCGGGGGGACAGGGAGGAACACTGAAGCTTTCTTT. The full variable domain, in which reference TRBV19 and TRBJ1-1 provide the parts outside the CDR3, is DGGITQSPKYLFRKEGQNVTLSCEQNLNHDAMYWYRQDPGQGLRLIYYSQIVNDFQKGDIAEGYSVSREKKESFPLTVTSAQKNPTAFYLCASDGGGTGRNTEAFFGQGTRLTVV.